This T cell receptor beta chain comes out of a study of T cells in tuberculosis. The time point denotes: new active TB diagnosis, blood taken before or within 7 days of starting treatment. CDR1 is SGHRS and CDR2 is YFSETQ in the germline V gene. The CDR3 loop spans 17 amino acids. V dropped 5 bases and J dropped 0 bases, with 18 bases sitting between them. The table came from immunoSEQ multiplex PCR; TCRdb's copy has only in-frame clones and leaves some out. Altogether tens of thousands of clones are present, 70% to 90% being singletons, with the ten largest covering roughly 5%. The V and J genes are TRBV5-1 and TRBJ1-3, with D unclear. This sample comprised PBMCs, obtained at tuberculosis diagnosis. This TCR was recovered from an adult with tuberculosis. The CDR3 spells CASSPGYGGLSGNTIYF. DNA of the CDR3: TGCGCCAGCAGTCCGGGGTACGGAGGACTCTCTGGAAACACCATATATTTT.